The 4 T cell receptor beta chains in this list originate from one sample, sequenced in a study of T cell clones after liver transplantation. Profiled with immunoSEQ multiplex PCR; TCRdb holds only in-frame clones, not every one. The table lists fewer than 50,000 clones, 86% of them singletons, with more than 2% in the top ten. The starting material was CD4+ T cells from blood, obtained 24 months after liver transplant. These receptors all come from a human patient who received a liver transplant. Some T cells may have originated in the graft donor.

The chain employs TRBV5-1 and TRBJ2-5, with D maybe TRBD2 (6 bases). The CDR3 runs 14 residues. V shed 4 bases and J shed 5 bases, with 15 bases lying between them. In germline, CDR1 is SGHRS, CDR2 YFSETQ. The CDR3 region has the DNA TGCGCCAGCAGCCTGTGGGGGGAACTGGAGACCCAGTACTTC. Its translation is CASSLWGELETQYF. Variable domain in full (rest from reference TRBV5-1 and TRBJ2-5): KAGVTQTPRYLIKTRGQQVTLSCSPISGHRSVSWYQQTPGQGLQFLFEYFSETQRNKGNFPGRFSGRQFSNSRSEMNVSTLELGDSALYLCASSLWGELETQYFGPGTRLLVL.

The V gene is TRBV10-1, the J gene TRBJ2-2; no clear D gene. V lost 11 bases to trimming and J lost 7 bases, with 11 bases between them. The CDR3 is 11 residues long. Germline V gives CDR1 WNHNN, CDR2 SYGVQD (reference sequence). CDR3 sequence (DNA): TGCGCCCCCGTCGGCAGCGGGGAGCTGTTTTTT. Translating gives CAPVGSGELFF.

This chain joins TRBV28 and TRBJ2-1; 7 bases match TRBD2. The V gene end was trimmed by 6 bases and the J gene end by 3 bases; junction bases not matched to a gene: 2. CDR1 MDHEN and CDR2 SYDVKM come from the germline V gene. The CDR3 totals 13 residues. The CDR3 protein is CASRGGYYNEQFF. CDR3 nucleotide sequence: TGTGCCAGCAGGGGAGGGTACTACAATGAGCAGTTCTTC.

The chain combines TRBV10-3 with TRBJ2-5; tentative D call: TRBD2 (5 bases). CDR3 size: 16 residues. CDR1 is ENHRY and CDR2 is SYGVKD in the germline V gene. Trimming pared 2 bases from V and 5 bases from J, leaving 18 bases between. The chain's CDR3 is CAISEPPTGRSETQYF. Written as DNA, the CDR3 is TGTGCCATCAGTGAGCCCCCTACTGGGAGATCGGAGACCCAGTACTTC.